This passage covers 23 T cell receptor beta chains from one sample sequenced in a study of spatial heterogeneity in lung cancer. One entry per CDR3 protein results from TCRdb running MiXCR on the 5' RACE reads. The sample includes 50,000 to 60,000 distinct CDR3 sequences, roughly 8.1% of them seen just once. Noted time point: blood at routine non-recurrence follow-up after resection. Sequencing of whole RNA from tumor, nontumor lung or frozen PBMC involved no sorting. The sample in question was PBMCs, obtained at follow-up. These receptors were obtained from a female donor with early-stage non-small cell lung cancer.

At least ten counts were recorded for this clonotype. The rearrangement links TRBV6-1 to TRBJ1-2; 9 bases match TRBD1. Trimming took 5 bases from V and 7 from J; bases not matched to a gene: 5. Germline CDR1 MNHNS, CDR2 SASEGT. The CDR3 has 13 residues. As DNA, the CDR3 is TGTGCCAGCAGTCCTACAGGGGGCATTGGCTACACCTTC. It translates to CASSPTGGIGYTF.

This chain uses TRBV7-2 with TRBJ1-2; D unclear. CDR3 length equals 13 residues. The germline CDR1 and CDR2 sequences are SGHTA and FQGNSA. V was pared by 2 bases and J by 4 bases, with 8 bases between. Here the CDR3 DNA reads TGTGCCAGCAGCTTATGGGCAGGCTATGGCTACACCTTC. Translation gives CASSLWAGYGYTF.

This clonotype has at least ten counts. The genes are TRBV20-1 and TRBJ1-6; D gene unclear. Germline lookup yields CDR1 DFQATT and CDR2 SNEGSKA (reference sequence). V was cut by 0 bases and J by 9 bases, with 21 bases left in between. This CDR3 contains 17 residues. CDR3 nucleotide sequence: TGCAGTGCTAGAGATGCCGAGAAACAAACACCGGGTTCACCCCTCCACTTT. This codes for CSARDAEKQTPGSPLHF.

V and J are TRBV30 and TRBJ1-1; D is ambiguous. With 4 bases removed from V and 7 bases from J, the gap between germline ends came to 19 bases. This CDR3 is 14 amino acids long. Germline CDR1 and CDR2: GTSNPN and SVGIG (reference sequence). CDR3 nucleotide sequence: TGTGCCTGGACGACGCTATTGGTGGGCAGTGAAGCTTTCTTT. This codes for CAWTTLLVGSEAFF.

This clonotype was seen many times. This sequence joins TRBV7-8 and TRBJ2-3; D call uncertain. The CDR3 contains 15 residues. Germline lookup yields CDR1 SGHVS and CDR2 FQNEAQ. The ends were cut back, 5 bases at V and 2 bases at J, with 14 bases in the middle. The chain's CDR3 is CASSRTVEPTDTQYF. The DNA of the CDR3 is TGTGCCAGCAGCCGGACGGTGGAACCCACAGATACGCAGTATTTT.

The chain joins TRBV19 to TRBJ2-3; D possibly corresponds to TRBD2 (6 bases). The CDR3 totals 15 residues. Germline V gives CDR1 LNHDA, CDR2 SQIVND (reference sequence). Trimming removed 4 bases at V and 0 bases at J, with 11 bases between. The CDR3 bases are TGTGCCAGTAGTAACGGGGGTTTGAGCACAGATACGCAGTATTTT. Protein product: CASSNGGLSTDTQYF.

This clonotype was found many times. The chain uses TRBV5-1 and TRBJ2-5; unclear D gene. The CDR3 spans 13 residues. Germline CDR1 is SGHRS and CDR2 is YFSETQ. With 3 bases removed from V and 1 base from J, the gap between germline ends came to 7 bases. CDR3 nucleotides: TGCGCCAGCAGCTCCCTGAGCCAAGAGACCCAGTACTTC. This gives the protein CASSSLSQETQYF.

This clonotype turned up a few times. The chain links TRBV12-3 or TRBV12-4 to TRBJ1-2; 7 nucleotides match TRBD1. The junction had 3 bases not matched to a gene; V was cut back by 6 bases and J by 2 bases. The CDR3 has 13 residues. CDR3 region: CASSQGQNYGYTF. CDR3 DNA: TGTGCCAGCAGCCAGGGACAGAACTATGGCTACACCTTC.

This clonotype was seen repeatedly, ten times or more. This chain joins TRBV2 and TRBJ1-1, with D possibly matching TRBD1 (5 bases). V lost 8 bases to trimming and J lost 10 bases, with 14 bases between them. This CDR3 spans 11 amino acids. From germline, CDR1 is SNHLY and CDR2 FYNNEI. The CDR3 coding sequence is TGTGCCAGCGCTACGGGGGAGCGAGCTTTCTTT. Encoded protein: CASATGERAFF. The whole variable domain, remainder taken from reference TRBV2 and TRBJ1-1, is EPEVTQTPSHQVTQMGQEVILRCVPISNHLYFYWYRQILGQKVEFLVSFYNNEISEKSEIFDDQFSVERPDGSNFTLKIRSTKLEDSAMYFCASATGERAFFGQGTRLTVV.

This clonotype was seen more than once but under ten times. The chain is built from TRBV5-1 and TRBJ1-3, with D hard to call. Germline CDR1 is SGHRS and CDR2 is YFSETQ. The V end was cut by 2 bases, the J end by 0 bases, with 6 bases between. The CDR3 totals 14 residues. CDR3 sequence reads: CASSFQVSGNTIYF. The CDR3 nucleotides are TGCGCCAGCAGCTTCCAGGTCTCTGGAAACACCATATATTTT.

This chain links TRBV27 with TRBJ1-5, with D uncertain. Trimming left V 5 bases short and J 0 bases short, with 8 bases between. The V gene's germline CDR1 is MNHEY and CDR2 SMNVEV (reference sequence). This CDR3 is built from 14 residues. This CDR3 reads CASSMRDSNQPQHF. As DNA, the CDR3 is TGTGCCAGCAGTATGAGGGATAGCAATCAGCCCCAGCATTTT.

This clonotype was counted ten times or more. The V call is TRBV4-1, the J call TRBJ2-3, with D unresolved. Germline V lookup: CDR1 MGHRA, CDR2 YSYEKL. V dropped 5 bases and J dropped 2 bases, with 20 bases sitting between them. This CDR3 spans 17 amino acids. DNA for the CDR3: TGCGCCAGCAGCTCACTGTGGCTAGTCGATAACACAGATACGCAGTATTTT. This sequence encodes CASSSLWLVDNTDTQYF.

This clonotype occurred a few times. The rearrangement uses TRBV9 and TRBJ2-3; 9 nucleotides line up with TRBD2. The V and J ends lost 4 bases and 2 bases, in that order; junction bases with no gene match: 8. The CDR3 sequence is 16 residues long. Germline CDR1 and CDR2: SGDLS and YYNGEE. CDR3 bases: TGTGCCAGCAGCCCCCGGGCTAGCGGGGACACAGATACGCAGTATTTT. Its protein product is CASSPRASGDTDTQYF.

In DNA form, the CDR3 reads TGTGCCAGCAGCCAAGATCTGGTTGGCCATTTTTCAGCTAACTATGGCTACACCTTC. Translation gives CASSQDLVGHFSANYGYTF. J is TRBJ1-2 and V is TRBV14; D is undetermined. The CDR3 loop spans 19 amino acids. Between the trimmed V and J ends, which lost 0 bases and 0 bases, there was a span of 20 bases. Per germline, CDR1 SGHDN and CDR2 FVKESK.

At least ten counts were recorded for this clonotype. The J gene is TRBJ2-5, the V gene TRBV7-2, with D unresolved. The V gene's germline CDR1 is SGHTA and CDR2 FQGNSA. Trimming took off 2 bases at V and 6 bases at J, with 4 bases between the two ends. The CDR3 runs to 11 residues. The CDR3 DNA sequence: TGTGCCAGCAGCTTATTGAAGACCCAGTACTTC. This encodes CASSLLKTQYF.

This clonotype counts as medium-sized. The chain joins TRBV7-3 to TRBJ2-5, with 10 positions matching TRBD1. This CDR3 is built from 13 residues. The V and J ends lost 8 bases and 4 bases, in that order; junction bases with no gene match: 4. In germline, CDR1 is SGHTA, CDR2 FQGTGA. In DNA, the CDR3 is TGTGCCAGCTCCCGGGACAGGGGAGAGACCCAGTACTTC. As protein: CASSRDRGETQYF.

There are a few counts of this clonotype. The chain couples TRBV20-1 to TRBJ1-2, with 9 bases identical to TRBD1. The junction had 10 bases not matched to a gene; V was cut back by 6 bases and J by 8 bases. Germline V lookup: CDR1 DFQATT, CDR2 SNEGSKA (reference sequence). The CDR3 spans 13 residues. The CDR3, as DNA: TGCAGTGCCCTCCGCGGGGACAGGGTGGGCTACACCTTC. Protein sequence: CSALRGDRVGYTF.

This clonotype has a count of ten or more. This rearrangement joins TRBV27 to TRBJ2-5; possibly TRBD1 for D (5 bases). This CDR3 is built from 15 residues. The germline gives CDR1 MNHEY, CDR2 SMNVEV (reference sequence). Trimming took 3 bases from V and 5 from J, leaving 16 bases between them. CDR3 sequence: CASSLGDRERETQYF. The CDR3 nucleotides read TGTGCCAGCAGTTTGGGCGACAGAGAGAGGGAGACCCAGTACTTC.

This clonotype was seen a few times. The rearrangement joins TRBV15 to TRBJ1-2; no reliable D call. Trimming removed 7 bases at V and 2 bases at J, with 5 bases between. Germline assignment: CDR1 LNHNV and CDR2 YYDKDF (reference sequence). CDR3 length: 11 amino acids. The CDR3 region has the DNA TGTGCCACCACCGGAAACTATGGCTACACCTTC. Amino acid sequence: CATTGNYGYTF.

The table lists this clonotype with a few counts. The chain joins TRBV14 to TRBJ2-1; D is possibly TRBD2 (5 bases). Germline loops: CDR1 SGHDN, CDR2 FVKESK. The CDR3 has 15 amino acids. The V end lost 3 bases, the J end lost 0 bases, and 9 bases lay between the germline ends. CDR3 amino acids: CASSQRRDSYNEQFF. The CDR3, as DNA: TGTGCCAGCAGCCAGAGACGGGACTCCTACAATGAGCAGTTCTTC.

This clonotype was seen more than once but under ten times. The chain recombines TRBV19 with TRBJ1-1; D is unresolved. Trimming shortened V by 3 bases and J by 2 bases, and 7 bases separated the two germline ends. CDR1 is LNHDA, CDR2 SQIVND, per germline (reference sequence). This CDR3 contains 13 residues. The CDR3 DNA reads TGTGCCAGTAGTATTGTGGCAAACACTGAAGCTTTCTTT. Translation gives CASSIVANTEAFF.

At least ten counts were recorded for this clonotype. V gene TRBV6-1 combines with J gene TRBJ2-7; the D call may be TRBD1 or TRBD2 (5 bases each). The CDR3 runs to 14 residues. V was pared by 6 bases and J by 3 bases, with 15 bases between. CDR1 MNHNS and CDR2 SASEGT come from the germline V gene. CDR3 in DNA: TGTGCCAGCAGCCAAACGGTTGGGGGCTACGAGCAGTACTTC. This codes for CASSQTVGGYEQYF.

This clonotype was counted ten times or more. The chain recombines TRBV30 with TRBJ1-5, with 9 bases that match TRBD1. V lost 1 base, J lost 5 bases, and 0 bases stayed unmatched. CDR3 size: 13 residues. Germline V gives CDR1 GTSNPN, CDR2 SVGIG (reference sequence). The chain's CDR3 is CAWSGTGDQPQHF. The CDR3, as DNA: TGTGCCTGGAGTGGGACAGGGGATCAGCCCCAGCATTTT.